This T cell receptor beta chain was identified in a study of T-cell memory formation after mild COVID-19. Study context: Most TCR clusters belonged to a single donor. Study outcomes and limitations: Several responding clones turned up in pre-infection memory, indicating that cross-reactive memory may have taken part. Clones which contracted sat mainly in CM and EM if CD4+, and in EMRA if CD8+.

The authors produced TCR alpha and TCR beta cDNA libraries with sample barcodes and UMIs by 5'RACE using constant-segment primers. TCRdb re-called the 5' RACE reads with MiXCR, one entry per CDR3 protein. The sample gives roughly 580,000 distinct CDR3 sequences, roughly 18% of which show up once; more than 10% is in the top ten. As to this clonotype: Its antigen is unknown.

CDR1 is SGHTA, CDR2 FQGTGA, per germline. This CDR3 region has 15 residues. The ends lost 1 base at V and 2 bases at J; junction bases unmatched: 4. J is TRBJ1-1 and V is TRBV7-3; 7 positions agree with TRBD1. The sequencing input was PBMCs or a T cell subset sorted from them (not recorded which). The sequence was collected from an adult woman who had mild COVID-19 (a few samples of this study predate the infection). Cell type and time point are not known. CDR3 loop: CASSLMQGVNTEAFF. As DNA, the CDR3 is TGTGCCAGCAGCTTAATGCAGGGGGTAAACACTGAAGCTTTCTTT.